This TCR beta chain was retrieved from a study of blood T cells in healthy people across ages. Primed by a sample-barcoded 5' primer and a J-beta primer mix, a second PCR proceeded for about 7 to 11 cycles. MiXCR was run by TCRdb on the 5' RACE reads, yielding one entry per CDR3 protein. The sample consists of about 1.5 million distinct CDR3 sequences, approximately 40% of them appearing once. This CDR3 region has 14 residues. V lost 1 base and J lost 7, with 8 bases in between. Looked up from germline, CDR1 is MGHDK and CDR2 is SYGVNS. This clonotype was observed a few times. The TCR sequence derives from a woman younger than 35 in good health. Specimen: blood. The V and J genes are TRBV25-1 and TRBJ1-6; no clear D. The CDR3 region is CASSESRLNSPLHF. CDR3 coding DNA: TGTGCCAGCAGTGAATCCAGGCTGAATTCACCCCTCCACTTT.